The 11 T cell receptor beta chains reported below all come from one sample, sequenced in a study of identical twins. TCRdb processed the 5' RACE reads anew with MiXCR; each CDR3 protein has one entry. Of around 690,000 distinct CDR3 sequences in the sample, 20% to 25% were seen once. The same sample was also studied in work on T cells expressing NK-cell markers.

Material for sequencing was PBMCs. Receptors were obtained from a woman aged 18-35 years in good health.

This clonotype was recorded at least ten times. This chain uses TRBV29-1 with TRBJ1-1; D gene uncertain. CDR3 length: 12 residues. Germline V CDR1 and CDR2: SQVTM, ANQGSEA. V lost 3 bases and J 1 base, leaving 6 bases between the germline ends. The CDR3 coding sequence is TGCAGCGTTGATTTGGGGAACACTGAAGCTTTCTTT. Translating gives CSVDLGNTEAFF.

The chain joins TRBV7-2 to TRBJ2-1, with D possibly matching TRBD2 (7 bases). Germline-derived CDR1 and CDR2 are SGHTA and FQGNSA. This CDR3 region has 15 residues. V gave up 3 bases and J gave up 7 bases, with 16 bases separating them. CDR3 DNA sequence: TGTGCCAGCAGCTTGGCTCGGGGGGCCTTTAATGAGCAGTTCTTC. It codes for CASSLARGAFNEQFF.

This clonotype was seen at least ten times. The V call is TRBV29-1, the J call TRBJ2-5; D perhaps matches TRBD1 (5 bases). The germline CDR1 and CDR2 sequences are SQVTM and ANQGSEA. This CDR3 is built from 11 residues. V was shortened by 7 bases and J by 2 bases, with 8 bases between the two germline ends. The CDR3 loop is CSARQQETQYF. DNA for the CDR3: TGCAGCGCCCGACAGCAAGAGACCCAGTACTTC.

This clonotype occurred a few times. The chain recombines TRBV12-3 or TRBV12-4 with TRBJ2-2; no reliable D call. Trimming removed 2 bases at V and 10 bases at J, with 11 bases between. The CDR3 is made up of 13 amino acids. Written as DNA, the CDR3 is TGTGCCAGCAGTTTAAGGCAGAAAGAGGAGCTGTTTTTT. Its protein product is CASSLRQKEELFF.

The genes are TRBV20-1 and TRBJ2-2; perhaps TRBD2 as D (5 bases). Germline-derived CDR1 and CDR2 are DFQATT and SNEGSKA (reference sequence). The V and J ends lost 3 bases and 4 bases respectively, with 9 bases between them. This CDR3 contains 13 residues. DNA for the CDR3: TGCAGTGCTAGGCTAGCCGGCACCGGGGAGCTGTTTTTT. It is translated as CSARLAGTGELFF.

This clonotype was counted once. At one end, the junction sequence differs from germline, possibly due to a read error. This chain links TRBV10-3 with TRBJ2-7; TRBD1 is a possible D gene (5 bases). The CDR3 is 11 amino acids. Per the germline V gene, CDR1 is ENHRY and CDR2 is SYGVKD. The CDR3 loop is CAISEGAERYF. CDR3 nucleotides: TGTGCCATCAGTGAGGGGGCCGAGCGGTACTTC.

This rearrangement joins TRBV25-1 to TRBJ2-1, with TRBD2 matching over 9 bases. The J segment lost 0 bases and the V segment lost 4 bases, leaving 7 bases of the junction unmatched. The CDR3 extends over 17 amino acids. Germline assignment: CDR1 MGHDK and CDR2 SYGVNS. CDR3 sequence reads: CASSVLDSGSSYNEQFF. DNA for the CDR3: TGTGCCAGCAGTGTCTTGGATAGCGGGAGCTCCTACAATGAGCAGTTCTTC.

This clonotype has a handful of counts. The chain joins TRBV5-1 to TRBJ2-3; D is unresolved. CDR3 length equals 14 residues. CDR1 is SGHRS, CDR2 YFSETQ, per germline. Trimming pared 0 bases from V and 2 bases from J, leaving 7 bases between. The CDR3 bases are TGCGCCAGCAGCTTGGAGGATTACACAGATACGCAGTATTTT. Translated, it gives CASSLEDYTDTQYF.

The J gene is TRBJ2-1, the V gene TRBV10-3; 10 positions agree with TRBD1. Germline assignment: CDR1 ENHRY and CDR2 SYGVKD. This CDR3 has 13 amino acids. Germline trimming cut 8 bases from V and 9 bases from J; bases unmatched to any gene: 7. The CDR3 sequence: CAIEGQGRGEQFF. CDR3 coding DNA: TGTGCCATCGAGGGACAGGGGCGGGGTGAGCAGTTCTTC.

This chain uses TRBV20-1 with TRBJ2-7, with D perhaps assigned TRBD1 or TRBD2 (5 bases each). Looked up from germline, CDR1 is DFQATT and CDR2 is SNEGSKA (reference sequence). CDR3 length: 15 residues. V was trimmed by 0 bases and J by 4 bases, leaving 16 bases between them. The CDR3, as DNA: TGCAGTGCTAGAGAGCCCCGACGGGGCTCGTACGAGCAGTACTTC. Its translation is CSAREPRRGSYEQYF.

This clonotype has more than one count but fewer than ten. The J gene is TRBJ1-2, the V gene TRBV29-1; maybe TRBD1 (6 bases). Between the trimmed V and J ends, which lost 5 bases and 4 bases, there was a span of 14 bases. The CDR3 length is 13 residues. Germline assignment: CDR1 SQVTM and CDR2 ANQGSEA. Here the CDR3 DNA reads TGCAGCGTTCTTGAGGGACAATTCTATGGCTACACCTTC. Translation: CSVLEGQFYGYTF.